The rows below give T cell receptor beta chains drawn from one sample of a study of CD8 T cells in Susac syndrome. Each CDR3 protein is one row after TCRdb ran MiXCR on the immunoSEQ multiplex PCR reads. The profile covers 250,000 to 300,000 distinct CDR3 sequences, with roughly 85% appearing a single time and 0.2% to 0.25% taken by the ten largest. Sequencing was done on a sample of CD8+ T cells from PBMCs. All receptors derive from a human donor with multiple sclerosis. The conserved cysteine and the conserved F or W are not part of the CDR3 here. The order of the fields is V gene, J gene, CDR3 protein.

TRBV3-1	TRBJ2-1	ASSQEPLGAYNEQF
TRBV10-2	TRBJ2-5	ASSDVAEGEETQY
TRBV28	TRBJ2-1	ASSFGSGGSYNEQF
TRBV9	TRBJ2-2	ASSARTSGAYTGELF
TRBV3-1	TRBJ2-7	ASSQGADFSGFSYEQY
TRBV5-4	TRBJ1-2	ASSLETAYGYT
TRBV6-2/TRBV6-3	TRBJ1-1	ASSYSAAKNTEAF
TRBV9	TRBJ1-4	ASSVDSVSREKLF
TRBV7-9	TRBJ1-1	ASSLALGGQGNTEAF
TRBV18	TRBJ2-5	ASSRRLAGGQTQY
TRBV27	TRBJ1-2	ASSFTQTGGLHGYT
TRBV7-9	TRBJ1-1	ASSGRGRYTEAF
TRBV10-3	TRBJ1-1	AISEEGQGLKNTEAF
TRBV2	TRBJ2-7	ASSGGQGGFRSYEQY
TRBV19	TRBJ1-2	ASKYGRTNYGYT
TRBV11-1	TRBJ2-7	ASSPYEGQGSPTYEQY
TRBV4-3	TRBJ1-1	ASSHIGTGPAEAF
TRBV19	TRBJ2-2	ASSVDGNTGELF
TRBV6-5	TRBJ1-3	ASRDVSSGNTIY
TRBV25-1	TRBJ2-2	ACGTGELF
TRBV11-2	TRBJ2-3	ASSFRQGGADTQY
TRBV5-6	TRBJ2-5	ASSLPPETQY
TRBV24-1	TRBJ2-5	ATSGRIEETQY
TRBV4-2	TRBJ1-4	ASSQRDRGSEKLF
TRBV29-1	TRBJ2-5	SVVGTGARGLAGQAYQY
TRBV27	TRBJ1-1	ASSLGDGGGWTEAF